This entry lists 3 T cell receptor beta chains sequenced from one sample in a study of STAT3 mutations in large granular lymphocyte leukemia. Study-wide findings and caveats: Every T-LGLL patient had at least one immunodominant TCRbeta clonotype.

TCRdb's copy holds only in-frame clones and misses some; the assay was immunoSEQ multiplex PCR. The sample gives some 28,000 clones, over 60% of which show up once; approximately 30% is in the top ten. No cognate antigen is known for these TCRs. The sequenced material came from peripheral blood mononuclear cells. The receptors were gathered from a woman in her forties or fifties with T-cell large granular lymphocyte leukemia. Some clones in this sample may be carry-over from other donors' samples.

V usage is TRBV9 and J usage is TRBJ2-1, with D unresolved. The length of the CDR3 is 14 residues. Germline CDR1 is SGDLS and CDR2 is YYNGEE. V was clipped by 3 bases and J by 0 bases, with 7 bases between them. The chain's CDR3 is CASSGTISYNEQFF. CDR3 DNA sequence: TGTGCCAGCAGCGGTACAATCTCCTACAATGAGCAGTTCTTC.

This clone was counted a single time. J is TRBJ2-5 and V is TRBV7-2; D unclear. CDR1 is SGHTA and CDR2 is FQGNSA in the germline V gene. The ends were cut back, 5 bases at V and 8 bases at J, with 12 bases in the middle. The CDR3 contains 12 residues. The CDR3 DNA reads TGTGCCAGCAGCAACCAGCGCAGAACCCAGTACTTC. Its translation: CASSNQRRTQYF.

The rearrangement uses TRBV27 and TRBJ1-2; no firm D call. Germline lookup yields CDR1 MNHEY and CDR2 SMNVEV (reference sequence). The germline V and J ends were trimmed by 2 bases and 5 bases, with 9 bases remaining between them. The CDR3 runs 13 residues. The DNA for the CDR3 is TGTGCCAGCAGTTTAGATATGCGGTATGGCTACACCTTC. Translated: CASSLDMRYGYTF.